A selection of T cell receptor beta chains follows, all from one sample in a study of blood T cell repertoires in COVID-19. Produced via immunoSEQ multiplex PCR; TCRdb's table is partial and in-frame only. The table records 95,000 to 150,000 clones, roughly 70% of them present only once. The source material was peripheral blood. Receptors were obtained from a human donor with acute or convalescent COVID-19. The donor label of this sample is uncertain. Each CDR3 is given with its conserved first and last residue. Fields, in order: CDR3 protein, CDR3 DNA, clone size, J gene, D gene, V gene. D genes are given only for firm matches. Some rows have no size entry. The others give once, few or many, or a class for an expanded clone.

CASSILGQGGSGYTF	TGTGCCAGTAGTATACTCGGGCAGGGAGGCAGTGGCTACACCTTC	-	TRBJ1-2	-	TRBV19
CASSGTGDNQPQHF	TGTGCCAGCTCCGGGACAGGGGACAATCAGCCCCAGCATTTT	-	TRBJ1-5	TRBD1	TRBV10-3
CASSEWRGTSTSNEQFF	TGTGCCAGCAGTGAATGGAGGGGGACTAGTACTTCCAATGAGCAGTTCTTC	-	TRBJ2-1	TRBD2	TRBV6-1
CASSLAGTDTDTQYF	TGTGCCAGCAGCTTAGCCGGGACAGACACAGATACGCAGTATTTT	-	TRBJ2-3	TRBD1	TRBV11-2
CASSAGIAGGGETQYF	TGTGCCAGCAGTGCCGGGATAGCGGGGGGCGGGGAGACCCAGTACTTC	few	TRBJ2-5	TRBD2	TRBV27
CASSPQGRIYGYTF	TGCGCCAGCAGCCCACAGGGTCGAATCTATGGCTACACCTTC	-	TRBJ1-2	-	TRBV5-1
CASSLAVGQGGYTF	TGCGCCAGCAGCTTGGCCGTAGGGCAGGGTGGCTACACCTTC	-	TRBJ1-2	-	TRBV5-1
CASSSTVYSNQPQHF	TGTGCCAGCAGCTCGACAGTCTATAGCAATCAGCCCCAGCATTTT	-	TRBJ1-5	-	TRBV5-8
CASSFREGSPLHF	TGCGCCAGCAGCTTCAGGGAAGGGTCACCCCTCCACTTT	-	TRBJ1-6	-	TRBV5-1
CASSAAPHNEKLFF	TGTGCCAGCTCCGCGGCACCTCATAATGAAAAACTGTTTTTT	many	TRBJ1-4	-	TRBV7-9
CASSKLSLGGSYYGYTF	TGTGCCAGCAGCAAACTTTCTTTGGGGGGTTCATACTATGGCTACACCTTC	once	TRBJ1-2	-	TRBV28
CASSLRGFSYNEQFF	TGTGCCAGCAGCTTAAGGGGGTTTTCCTACAATGAGCAGTTCTTC	-	TRBJ2-1	-	TRBV13
CASSLRQASSYNSPLHF	TGTGCCAGCAGCTTGAGACAGGCGAGCTCCTATAATTCACCCCTCCACTTT	-	TRBJ1-6	-	TRBV5-6
CASSKNRVIDNQPQHF	TGTGCCAGTAGTAAAAACAGGGTGATCGACAATCAGCCCCAGCATTTT	-	TRBJ1-5	-	TRBV19
CASSLGSYQETQYF	TGCGCCAGCAGCTTGGGTTCGTACCAAGAGACCCAGTACTTC	-	TRBJ2-5	-	TRBV5-1
CASRMDRVDYGYTF	TGTGCCAGCAGGATGGACAGGGTTGACTATGGCTACACCTTC	-	TRBJ1-2	TRBD1	TRBV28
CASSTTGNYGYTF	TGTGCCAGTAGTACGACAGGGAACTATGGCTACACCTTC	-	TRBJ1-2	TRBD1	TRBV19
CASSPYGENQPQHF	TGTGCCAGCTCACCGTACGGGGAAAACCAGCCCCAGCATTTT	-	TRBJ1-5	-	TRBV18
CASSTTGGLGTDTQYF	TGTGCCAGCAGTACTACAGGGGGCCTGGGCACAGATACGCAGTATTTT	-	TRBJ2-3	TRBD1	TRBV2
CASSAADRGEKLFF	TGTGCCAGCAGTGCCGCCGACAGGGGTGAAAAACTGTTTTTT	once	TRBJ1-4	TRBD1	TRBV27
CASSETGEGGGYTF	TGTGCCAGCAGTGAAACCGGGGAAGGAGGTGGCTACACCTTC	once	TRBJ1-2	-	TRBV25-1
CASSSGTGSLGYTF	TGTGCCAGCTCATCCGGGACAGGGAGTTTGGGCTACACCTTC	-	TRBJ1-2	TRBD1	TRBV18
CSVGYGHEKLFF	TGCAGCGTTGGATATGGCCACGAAAAACTGTTTTTT	-	TRBJ1-4	-	TRBV29-1
CASSQAWTGGNGYTF	TGTGCCAGCAGCCAAGCCTGGACAGGGGGGAATGGCTACACCTTC	-	TRBJ1-2	TRBD1	TRBV14
CAISESNGSEAFF	TGTGCCATCAGTGAGTCGAACGGGTCTGAAGCTTTCTTT	-	TRBJ1-1	-	TRBV10-3
CASGQGSNLPLHF	TGTGCCTCGGGACAGGGGTCCAACCTACCCCTCCACTTT	-	TRBJ1-6	TRBD1	TRBV30
CASSSTGGSQPQHF	TGTGCCAGCAGTTCGACAGGGGGATCTCAGCCCCAGCATTTT	few	TRBJ1-5	TRBD1	TRBV2
CASSSGGTGPTGELFF	TGTGCCAGCAGCTCCGGGGGGACAGGGCCGACCGGGGAGCTGTTTTTT	-	TRBJ2-2	TRBD1	TRBV7-9
CASSPRGLTYEQYF	TGTGCCAGCAGTCCTAGGGGCCTGACCTACGAGCAGTACTTC	many	TRBJ2-7	-	TRBV27
CASSSPGLAWGALETQYF	TGTGCCAGCAGCTCACCGGGACTAGCGTGGGGGGCGTTGGAGACCCAGTACTTC	-	TRBJ2-5	TRBD2	TRBV7-2
CASSHGYGYTF	TGTGCCAGCAGCCACGGCTATGGCTACACCTTC	-	TRBJ1-2	-	TRBV3-1/TRBV3-2
CASSPSAPAETQYF	TGTGCCAGCAGTCCTAGCGCTCCGGCGGAGACCCAGTACTTC	few	TRBJ2-5	-	TRBV2
CASSVHSGYGELFF	TGTGCCAGCAGCGTGCACTCCGGGTACGGGGAGCTGTTTTTT	-	TRBJ2-2	-	TRBV9
CASSLVSGGAGQFF	TGTGCCAGCAGCTTGGTTAGCGGGGGGGCCGGGCAGTTCTTC	-	TRBJ2-1	TRBD2	TRBV5-6
CASSETSGVNTGELFF	TGTGCCAGCTCAGAAACTAGCGGGGTGAACACCGGGGAGCTGTTTTTT	-	TRBJ2-2	TRBD2	TRBV18
CASSLELAGSTDTQYF	TGCGCCAGCAGCTTGGAACTAGCGGGATCCACAGATACGCAGTATTTT	-	TRBJ2-3	TRBD2	TRBV5-1
CATAPGQALINYGYTF	TGTGCCACCGCACCGGGACAGGCTTTAATTAACTATGGCTACACCTTC	-	TRBJ1-2	TRBD1	TRBV24-1
CASSSDSNYGYTF	TGTGCCAGCAGCTCCGACAGCAACTATGGCTACACCTTC	-	TRBJ1-2	-	TRBV5-4
CASSFNRGAGEKLFF	TGTGCCAGCAGCTTCAACAGGGGGGCGGGGGAAAAACTGTTTTTT	-	TRBJ1-4	TRBD1	TRBV7-2
CASSRTTNRAPTSGQGDTQYF	TGTGCCAGCAGCCGAACGACCAATCGGGCCCCGACTAGCGGGCAGGGCGATACGCAGTATTTT	-	TRBJ2-3	TRBD2	TRBV4-2
CASSLDSRDQPQHF	TGCGCCAGCAGCTTGGATTCGCGAGATCAGCCCCAGCATTTT	-	TRBJ1-5	-	TRBV5-1
CASSFSRGTSRKTQYF	TGTGCCAGCAGCTTTAGCCGGGGTACGAGTAGAAAGACCCAGTACTTC	few	TRBJ2-5	-	TRBV11-2
CASSLVTARDEQFF	TGCGCCAGCAGCTTGGTGACAGCCCGGGATGAGCAGTTCTTC	-	TRBJ2-1	-	TRBV5-1
CASSLAGNEKLFF	TGTGCCAGCAGTTTAGCAGGGAATGAAAAACTGTTTTTT	few	TRBJ1-4	-	TRBV28
CASSRRQGEDEKLFF	TGTGCCAGCAGCCGTCGACAGGGGGAGGATGAAAAACTGTTTTTT	-	TRBJ1-4	TRBD1	TRBV3-1/TRBV3-2
CASSFQGAGNTIYF	TGTGCCAGCAGTTTCCAAGGGGCGGGAAACACCATATATTTT	-	TRBJ1-3	-	TRBV27
CAIMALDGPGDGYTF	TGTGCCATCATGGCCCTGGACGGGCCGGGAGATGGCTACACCTTC	-	TRBJ1-2	-	TRBV10-3
CASSAGGGTGSYGYTF	TGTGCCAGCAGCGCCGGGGGTGGGACAGGGTCTTATGGCTACACCTTC	-	TRBJ1-2	TRBD1	TRBV7-8
CASSYSTGGVEKLFF	TGTGCCAGCAGTTACTCGACAGGGGGCGTTGAAAAACTGTTTTTT	-	TRBJ1-4	TRBD1	TRBV6-2/TRBV6-3
CASRPATGVNYGYTF	TGTGCCAGCCGGCCCGCGACAGGGGTGAACTATGGCTACACCTTC	few	TRBJ1-2	TRBD1	TRBV7-9
CASSQAGVSNTGELFF	TGTGCCAGCAGCCAGGCGGGGGTGTCGAACACCGGGGAGCTGTTTTTT	once	TRBJ2-2	TRBD2	TRBV3-1/TRBV3-2
CASSEGQLNYGYTF	TGCGCCAGCAGCGAGGGACAGCTGAACTATGGCTACACCTTC	many	TRBJ1-2	TRBD1	TRBV4-1
CASSPDRSTYNEQFF	TGTGCCAGCAGCCCCGACAGGAGTACCTACAATGAGCAGTTCTTC	-	TRBJ2-1	-	TRBV7-8
CASSLLLGGRDEQFF	TGTGCCAGCAGCTTGTTATTGGGGGGAAGAGATGAGCAGTTCTTC	-	TRBJ2-1	-	TRBV5-6
CASSQGQGQEKLFF	TGCGCCAGCAGCCAAGGACAGGGGCAAGAAAAACTGTTTTTT	-	TRBJ1-4	TRBD1	TRBV5-1